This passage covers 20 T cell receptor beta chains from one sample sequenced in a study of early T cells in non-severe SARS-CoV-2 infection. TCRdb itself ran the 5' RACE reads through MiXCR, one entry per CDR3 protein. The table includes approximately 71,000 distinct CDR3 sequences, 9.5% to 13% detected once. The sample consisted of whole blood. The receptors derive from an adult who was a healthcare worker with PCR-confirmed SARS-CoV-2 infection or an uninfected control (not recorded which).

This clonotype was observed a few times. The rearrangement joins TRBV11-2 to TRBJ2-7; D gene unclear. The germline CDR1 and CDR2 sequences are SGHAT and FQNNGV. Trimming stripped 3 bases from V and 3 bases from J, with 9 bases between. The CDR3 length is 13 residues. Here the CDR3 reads CASSLGRNYEQYF. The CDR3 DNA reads TGTGCCAGCAGCTTGGGCAGAAACTACGAGCAGTACTTC.

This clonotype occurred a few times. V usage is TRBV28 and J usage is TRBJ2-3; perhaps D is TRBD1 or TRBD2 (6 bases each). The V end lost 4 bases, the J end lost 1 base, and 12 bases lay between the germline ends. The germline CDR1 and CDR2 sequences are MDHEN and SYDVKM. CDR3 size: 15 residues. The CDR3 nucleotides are TGTGCCAGCAGTTCGGGGGCTAGTCGCACAGATACGCAGTATTTT. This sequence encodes CASSSGASRTDTQYF. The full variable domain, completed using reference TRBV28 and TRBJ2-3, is DVKVTQSSRYLVKRTGEKVFLECVQDMDHENMFWYRQDPGLGLRLIYFSYDVKMKEKGDIPEGYSVSREKKERFSLILESASTNQTSMYLCASSSGASRTDTQYFGPGTRLTVL.

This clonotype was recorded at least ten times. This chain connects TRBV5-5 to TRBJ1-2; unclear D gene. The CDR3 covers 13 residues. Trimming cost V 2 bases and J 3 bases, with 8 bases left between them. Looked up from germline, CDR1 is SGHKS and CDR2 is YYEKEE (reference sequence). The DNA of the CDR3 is TGTGCCAGCAGCTTTGTTACAGACTATGGCTACACCTTC. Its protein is CASSFVTDYGYTF.

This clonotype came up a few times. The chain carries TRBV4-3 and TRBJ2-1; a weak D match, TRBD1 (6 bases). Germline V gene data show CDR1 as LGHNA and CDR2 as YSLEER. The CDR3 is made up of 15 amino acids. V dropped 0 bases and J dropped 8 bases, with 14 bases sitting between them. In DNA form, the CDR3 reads TGCGCCAGCAGCCAAGAGAAGGGCAGGGGCTATGAGCAGTTCTTC. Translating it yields CASSQEKGRGYEQFF.

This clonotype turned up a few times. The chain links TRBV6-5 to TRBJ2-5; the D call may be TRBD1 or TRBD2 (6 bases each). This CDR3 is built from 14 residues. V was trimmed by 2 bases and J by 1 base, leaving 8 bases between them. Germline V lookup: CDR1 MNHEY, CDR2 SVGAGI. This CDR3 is CASSYGGPQETQYF. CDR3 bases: TGTGCCAGCAGTTACGGGGGGCCCCAAGAGACCCAGTACTTC.

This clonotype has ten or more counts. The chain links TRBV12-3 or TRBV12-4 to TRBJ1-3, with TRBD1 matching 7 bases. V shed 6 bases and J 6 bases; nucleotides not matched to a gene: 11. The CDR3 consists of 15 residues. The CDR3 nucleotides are TGTGCCAGCAGCCTACAGGGGACCGCTGAAAACACCATATATTTT. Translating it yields CASSLQGTAENTIYF.

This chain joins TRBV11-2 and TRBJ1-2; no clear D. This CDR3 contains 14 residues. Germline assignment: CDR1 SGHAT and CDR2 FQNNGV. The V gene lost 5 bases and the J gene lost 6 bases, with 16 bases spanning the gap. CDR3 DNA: TGTGCCAGCAGCCAGCGACGGATAGTTGATGGCTACACCTTC. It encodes CASSQRRIVDGYTF.

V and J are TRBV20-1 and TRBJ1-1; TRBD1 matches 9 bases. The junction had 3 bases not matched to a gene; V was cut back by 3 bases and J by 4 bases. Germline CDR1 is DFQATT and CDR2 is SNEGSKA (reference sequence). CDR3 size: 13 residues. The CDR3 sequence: CSARPGQGTEAFF. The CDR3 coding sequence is TGCAGTGCTAGGCCGGGACAGGGCACTGAAGCTTTCTTT.

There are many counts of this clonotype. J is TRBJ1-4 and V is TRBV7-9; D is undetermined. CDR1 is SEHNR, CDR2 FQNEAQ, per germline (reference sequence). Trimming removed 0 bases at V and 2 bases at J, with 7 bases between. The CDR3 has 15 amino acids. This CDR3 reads CASSLAPETNEKLFF. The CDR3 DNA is TGTGCCAGCAGCTTAGCGCCGGAGACTAATGAAAAACTGTTTTTT.

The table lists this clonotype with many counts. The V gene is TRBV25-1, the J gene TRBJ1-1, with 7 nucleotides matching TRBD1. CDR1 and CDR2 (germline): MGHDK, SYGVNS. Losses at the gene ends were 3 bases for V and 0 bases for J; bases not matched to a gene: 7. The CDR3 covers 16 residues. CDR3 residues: CASSERDSRMNTEAFF. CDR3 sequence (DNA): TGTGCCAGCAGTGAGAGGGACAGTCGCATGAACACTGAAGCTTTCTTT. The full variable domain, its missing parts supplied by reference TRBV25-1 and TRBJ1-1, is EADIYQTPRYLVIGTGKKITLECSQTMGHDKMYWYQQDPGMELHLIHYSYGVNSTEKGDLSSESTVSRIRTEHFPLTLESARPSHTSQYLCASSERDSRMNTEAFFGQGTRLTVV.

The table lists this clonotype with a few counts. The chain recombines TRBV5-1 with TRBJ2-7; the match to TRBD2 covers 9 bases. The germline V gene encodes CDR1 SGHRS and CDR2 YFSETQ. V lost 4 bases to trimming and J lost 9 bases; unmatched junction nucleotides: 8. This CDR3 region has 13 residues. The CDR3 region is CASSGLAGTPQYF. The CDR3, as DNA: TGCGCCAGCAGCGGTCTAGCGGGAACCCCGCAGTACTTC.

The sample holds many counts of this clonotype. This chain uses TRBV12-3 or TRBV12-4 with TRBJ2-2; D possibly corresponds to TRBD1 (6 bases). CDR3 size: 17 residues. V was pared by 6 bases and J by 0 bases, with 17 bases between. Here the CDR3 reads CASRMGQGLPNTGELFF. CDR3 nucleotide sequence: TGTGCCAGCAGAATGGGTCAGGGGTTACCGAACACCGGGGAGCTGTTTTTT.

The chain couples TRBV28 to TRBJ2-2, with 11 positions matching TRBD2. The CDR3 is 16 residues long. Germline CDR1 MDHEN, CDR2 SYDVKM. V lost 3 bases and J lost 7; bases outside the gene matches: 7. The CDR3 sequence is CASSLTGLAENGELFF. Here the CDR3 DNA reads TGTGCCAGCAGTTTGACGGGACTAGCGGAAAACGGGGAGCTGTTTTTT.

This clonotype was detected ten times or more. The CDR3, as DNA: TGTGCCAGCAGCTCCGGGACAGGGGGAAATACGCAGTATTTT. Its protein is CASSSGTGGNTQYF. This chain joins TRBV7-3 and TRBJ2-3; 11 nucleotides line up with TRBD1. The CDR3 runs 14 residues. The junction had 4 bases not matched to a gene; V was cut back by 4 bases and J by 7 bases. Per germline, CDR1 SGHTA and CDR2 FQGTGA.

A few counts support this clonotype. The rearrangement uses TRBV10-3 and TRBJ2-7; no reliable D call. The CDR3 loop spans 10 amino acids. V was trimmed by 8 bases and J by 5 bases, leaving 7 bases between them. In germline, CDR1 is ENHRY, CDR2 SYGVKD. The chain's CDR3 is CAIGIDEQYF. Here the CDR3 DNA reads TGTGCCATCGGGATCGACGAGCAGTACTTC.

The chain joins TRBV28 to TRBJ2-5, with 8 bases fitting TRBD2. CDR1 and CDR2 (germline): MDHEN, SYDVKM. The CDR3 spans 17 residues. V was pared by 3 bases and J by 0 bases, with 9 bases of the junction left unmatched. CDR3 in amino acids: CASSFFVASGYQETQYF. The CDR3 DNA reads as TGTGCCAGCAGTTTCTTCGTGGCTAGCGGGTACCAAGAGACCCAGTACTTC.

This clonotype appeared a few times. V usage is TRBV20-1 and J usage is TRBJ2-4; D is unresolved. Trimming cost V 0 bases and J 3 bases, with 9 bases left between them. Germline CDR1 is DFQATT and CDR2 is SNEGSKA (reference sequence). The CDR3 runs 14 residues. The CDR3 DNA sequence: TGCAGTGCTAGAGATCGGATAGGCAAAAACATTCAGTACTTC. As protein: CSARDRIGKNIQYF.

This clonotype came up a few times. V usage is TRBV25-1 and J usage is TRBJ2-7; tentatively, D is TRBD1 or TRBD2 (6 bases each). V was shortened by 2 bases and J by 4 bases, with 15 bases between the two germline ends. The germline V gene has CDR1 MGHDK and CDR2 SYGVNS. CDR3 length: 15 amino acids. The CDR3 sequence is CASSERGGQIYEQYF. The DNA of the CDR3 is TGTGCCAGCAGTGAACGTGGGGGGCAGATTTACGAGCAGTACTTC.

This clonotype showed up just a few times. The CDR3: CASSQAGQVERSKLFF. The CDR3 nucleotides are TGTGCCAGCAGCCAAGCAGGACAGGTCGAACGCAGCAAACTGTTTTTT. The V and J genes are TRBV3-1 and TRBJ1-4, with TRBD1 matching over 7 bases. The V gene's germline CDR1 is LGHDT and CDR2 YNNKEL (reference sequence). CDR3 length: 16 amino acids. Germline trimming cut 1 base from V and 11 bases from J; bases unmatched to any gene: 13.

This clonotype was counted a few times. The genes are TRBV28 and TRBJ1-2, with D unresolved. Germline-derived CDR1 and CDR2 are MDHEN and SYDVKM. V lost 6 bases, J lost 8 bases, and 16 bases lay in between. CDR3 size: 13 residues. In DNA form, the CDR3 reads TGTGCCAGCAGCCCGACCAGGCATGGAGGCTACACCTTC. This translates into CASSPTRHGGYTF.